The rows below give T cell receptor beta chains drawn from one sample of a study of cytomegalovirus exposure and HLA in healthy donors. Some clones are missing from TCRdb's copy, which holds only in-frame ones; the method was immunoSEQ multiplex PCR. Among over 100,000 clones, around 66% were seen once, and the ten largest hold about 8.9%. Sample: PBMCs. These receptors were taken from a woman aged 40 to 49 in good health and CMV-seropositive. CDR3s include the opening cysteine and the closing phenylalanine or tryptophan. D genes are given only for firm matches. Size values are once, few and many counts, or a class for expanded clones, and some rows have none.

V	size	J	D	CDR3	DNA
TRBV27	.	TRBJ1-2	TRBD1	CASSTHPPEGAWGYTF	TGTGCCAGCAGTACCCACCCCCCGGAGGGGGCTTGGGGCTACACCTTC
TRBV2	many	TRBJ1-1	TRBD1	CASSSGQGSTEAFF	TGTGCCAGCAGTTCCGGACAGGGGAGCACTGAAGCTTTCTTT
TRBV9	.	TRBJ2-7	TRBD2	CASSVGPYSGGASYEQYF	TGTGCCAGCAGCGTAGGCCCCTATAGCGGGGGGGCTTCCTACGAGCAGTACTTC
TRBV19	.	TRBJ2-3	TRBD2	CASSIDWTSGGPPSTDTQYF	TGTGCCAGTAGTATAGATTGGACTAGCGGGGGGCCGCCCAGCACAGATACGCAGTATTTT
TRBV19	once	TRBJ1-5	.	CASSIVGSGGNQPQHF	TGTGCCAGTAGTATAGTCGGGTCGGGGGGCAATCAGCCCCAGCATTTT
TRBV5-5	.	TRBJ2-3	.	CASSLGVGRGAHTQYF	TGTGCCAGCAGCTTGGGGGTTGGTAGAGGAGCGCATACGCAGTATTTT
TRBV7-2	once	TRBJ1-2	TRBD1	CASSLEQGRNYGYTF	TGTGCCAGCAGCTTAGAACAGGGGAGGAACTATGGCTACACCTTC
TRBV6-4	few	TRBJ1-1	.	CASSEAKDLRAFF	TGTGCCAGCAGTGAAGCGAAAGACCTGAGGGCTTTCTTT
TRBV30	once	TRBJ2-1	TRBD1	CAWDDGQGMYNEQFF	TGTGCCTGGGATGATGGACAGGGGATGTACAATGAGCAGTTCTTC
TRBV14	.	TRBJ1-2	TRBD1	CASSLAGTVNYGYPF	TGTGCCAGCAGCCTCGCCGGGACAGTGAACTATGGCTACCCCTTC
TRBV5-1	once	TRBJ2-5	TRBD2	CASSHTSGSQETQYF	TGCGCCAGCAGCCATACTAGCGGTTCGCAAGAGACCCAGTACTTC
TRBV6-5	.	TRBJ1-2	.	CASSYSGGSPYGYPF	TGTGCCAGCAGTTACTCGGGAGGGTCCCCATATGGCTACCCCTTC
TRBV5-6	.	TRBJ1-2	TRBD1	CASSPGQGPYGYTF	TGTGCCAGCAGCCCGGGACAGGGCCCTTATGGCTACACCTTC
TRBV28	few	TRBJ2-4	.	CASSFPARQVRGNIQYF	TGTGCCAGCAGTTTTCCCGCTCGACAGGTTCGGGGTAACATTCAGTACTTC
TRBV5-1	.	TRBJ1-5	TRBD1	CASSPGQGGQPQHF	TGCGCCAGCAGCCCAGGACAGGGGGGACAGCCCCAGCATTTT
TRBV27	.	TRBJ2-7	.	CASSPYDGNSYEQYF	TGTGCCAGCAGTCCCTATGACGGGAACTCCTACGAGCAGTACTTC
TRBV27	.	TRBJ2-1	.	CASSFLPGPFDNEQFF	TGTGCCAGCAGTTTTCTACCAGGGCCATTTGACAATGAGCAGTTCTTC
TRBV5-8	.	TRBJ2-7	.	CASSIRDNSYEQYF	TGTGCCAGCAGCATCCGGGACAACTCCTACGAGCAGTACTTC
TRBV5-1	.	TRBJ2-5	.	CASSFGTPQETQYF	TGCGCCAGCAGCTTTGGGACTCCTCAAGAGACCCAGTACTTC
TRBV19	once	TRBJ2-1	TRBD2	CASTLNHGLAGEQFF	TGTGCCAGTACCCTGAACCACGGACTAGCGGGGGAGCAGTTCTTC
TRBV5-6	.	TRBJ1-1	TRBD1	CASSFQGVTEAFF	TGTGCCAGCAGCTTCCAGGGGGTTACTGAAGCTTTCTTT
TRBV27	.	TRBJ1-2	TRBD1	CASSSGQGANYGYTF	TGTGCCAGCAGTTCCGGTCAGGGGGCTAACTATGGCTACACCTTC
TRBV10-2	.	TRBJ2-7	.	CASAASSYEQYF	TGCGCCAGCGCGGCCAGTTCCTACGAGCAGTACTTC
TRBV7-3	few	TRBJ2-1	TRBD2	CASSFLGTSGRGDEQFF	TGTGCCAGCAGCTTCCTAGGGACTAGCGGGAGAGGCGATGAGCAGTTCTTC
TRBV15	few	TRBJ2-1	TRBD2	CATRLAGGLHGNEQFF	TGTGCCACCAGACTAGCGGGAGGGCTCCACGGGAATGAGCAGTTCTTC
TRBV4-2	.	TRBJ2-7	.	CASSQAGTPSYEQYF	TGTGCCAGCAGCCAAGCCGGGACACCCTCCTACGAGCAGTACTTC
TRBV28	.	TRBJ2-6	TRBD2	CASSWTSGTGANVLTF	TGTGCCAGCAGTTGGACTAGCGGGACTGGGGCCAACGTCCTGACTTTC
TRBV19	few	TRBJ2-4	TRBD2	CASKSRGGRADKNIQYF	TGTGCCAGTAAATCTAGGGGCGGGAGGGCCGACAAAAACATTCAGTACTTC
TRBV13	.	TRBJ1-3	TRBD1	CASSPDRAGNTIYF	TGTGCCAGCAGTCCCGACAGGGCCGGAAACACCATATATTTT
TRBV29-1	once	TRBJ2-3	.	CSGSRGGNTDTQYF	TGCAGCGGGAGCCGGGGTGGGAACACAGATACGCAGTATTTT
TRBV7-9	.	TRBJ1-1	.	CASSGLGTRMTEAFF	TGTGCCAGCAGCGGACTTGGGACAAGGATGACTGAAGCTTTCTTT
TRBV19	.	TRBJ2-1	TRBD2	CASRRGGDGVEQFF	TGTGCCAGTAGGCGGGGGGGCGACGGGGTTGAGCAGTTCTTC
TRBV7-6	.	TRBJ1-1	TRBD1	CASSLGTGFAEAFF	TGTGCCAGCAGCTTAGGGACAGGGTTTGCTGAAGCTTTCTTT
TRBV11-2	.	TRBJ2-1	TRBD2	CASSLTLASSGSPQQFF	TGTGCCAGCAGCCTTACCCTGGCCTCTAGCGGGAGTCCCCAGCAGTTCTTC
TRBV14	.	TRBJ2-7	.	CASSLLAGTSYEQYF	TGTGCCAGCAGCCTCCTCGCCGGGACTTCCTACGAGCAGTACTTC